These T cell receptor beta chains were read from a single sample in a study of T cell clones after liver transplantation. Assay used: immunoSEQ multiplex PCR; TCRdb lists only in-frame clones, some missing. The sample holds about 80,000 clones, roughly 80% seen once. The sample was CD4+ T cells from blood, taken 45 to 46 months after liver transplant. These receptors were obtained from a human patient who received a liver transplant. The T cells may partly be graft donor cells. The CDR3 runs from the conserved cysteine through the conserved F or W. Each record gives: clone size, J gene, V gene, D gene, CDR3 protein, CDR3 DNA. A D gene is named only where the DNA matches it firmly. Part of the rows lack a size; the others show once, few, many or a class for expanded clones.

clone size: few; J gene: TRBJ2-1; V gene: TRBV6-1; D gene: -; CDR3 protein: CASSWGTALSGEQFF; CDR3 DNA: TGTGCCAGCAGCTGGGGGACTGCCTTATCTGGGGAGCAGTTCTTC
clone size: once; J gene: TRBJ2-7; V gene: TRBV6-5; D gene: -; CDR3 protein: CASSFDQRPSYEQYF; CDR3 DNA: TGTGCCAGCAGTTTCGACCAGAGGCCCTCCTACGAGCAGTACTTC
clone size: -; J gene: TRBJ2-1; V gene: TRBV19; D gene: TRBD1; CDR3 protein: CASSPFPVGGQTYNEQFF; CDR3 DNA: TGTGCCAGTAGCCCTTTCCCGGTTGGGGGACAGACATACAATGAGCAGTTCTTC
clone size: once; J gene: TRBJ1-4; V gene: TRBV28; D gene: -; CDR3 protein: CASSLGVARTNEKLFF; CDR3 DNA: TGTGCCAGCAGTTTAGGGGTAGCAAGGACTAATGAAAAACTGTTTTTT
clone size: -; J gene: TRBJ2-1; V gene: TRBV11-2; D gene: -; CDR3 protein: CASSLGLRDLSYNEQFF; CDR3 DNA: TGTGCCAGCAGCTTAGGCCTTCGGGACCTATCCTACAATGAGCAGTTCTTC
clone size: -; J gene: TRBJ2-7; V gene: TRBV7-2; D gene: -; CDR3 protein: CASSLSMGKVGEQYF; CDR3 DNA: TGTGCCAGCAGCTTAAGTATGGGGAAGGTCGGGGAGCAGTACTTC
clone size: -; J gene: TRBJ1-2; V gene: TRBV19; D gene: -; CDR3 protein: CASSPGTTPNYGYTF; CDR3 DNA: TGTGCCAGTAGTCCCGGGACAACGCCCAACTATGGCTACACCTTC
clone size: -; J gene: TRBJ2-1; V gene: TRBV7-3; D gene: TRBD1; CDR3 protein: CASSLGTGGFNEQFF; CDR3 DNA: TGTGCCAGCAGCTTAGGGACAGGGGGTTTCAATGAGCAGTTCTTC
clone size: -; J gene: TRBJ1-2; V gene: TRBV2; D gene: -; CDR3 protein: CASRGQLSNYGYTF; CDR3 DNA: TGTGCCAGCAGGGGCCAGTTATCTAACTATGGCTACACCTTC
clone size: few; J gene: TRBJ1-5; V gene: TRBV6-5; D gene: TRBD1; CDR3 protein: CASRPGQLLPQHF; CDR3 DNA: TGTGCCAGCAGGCCGGGACAGCTTTTACCCCAGCATTTT
clone size: -; J gene: TRBJ1-1; V gene: TRBV28; D gene: -; CDR3 protein: CASSPPDRGAMNTEAFF; CDR3 DNA: TGTGCCAGCAGCCCGCCTGACAGAGGAGCAATGAACACTGAAGCTTTCTTT
clone size: -; J gene: TRBJ2-7; V gene: TRBV2; D gene: -; CDR3 protein: CASSLALGYEQYF; CDR3 DNA: TGTGCCAGCAGTTTGGCCCTGGGGTACGAGCAGTACTTC
clone size: few; J gene: TRBJ1-2; V gene: TRBV5-6; D gene: TRBD1; CDR3 protein: CASSSRAGQGDYGYTF; CDR3 DNA: TGTGCCAGCAGCTCTCGAGCGGGACAGGGGGACTATGGCTACACCTTC
clone size: -; J gene: TRBJ2-1; V gene: TRBV11-2; D gene: -; CDR3 protein: CATGTGSYNEQFF; CDR3 DNA: TGTGCCACCGGGACGGGATCCTACAATGAGCAGTTCTTC